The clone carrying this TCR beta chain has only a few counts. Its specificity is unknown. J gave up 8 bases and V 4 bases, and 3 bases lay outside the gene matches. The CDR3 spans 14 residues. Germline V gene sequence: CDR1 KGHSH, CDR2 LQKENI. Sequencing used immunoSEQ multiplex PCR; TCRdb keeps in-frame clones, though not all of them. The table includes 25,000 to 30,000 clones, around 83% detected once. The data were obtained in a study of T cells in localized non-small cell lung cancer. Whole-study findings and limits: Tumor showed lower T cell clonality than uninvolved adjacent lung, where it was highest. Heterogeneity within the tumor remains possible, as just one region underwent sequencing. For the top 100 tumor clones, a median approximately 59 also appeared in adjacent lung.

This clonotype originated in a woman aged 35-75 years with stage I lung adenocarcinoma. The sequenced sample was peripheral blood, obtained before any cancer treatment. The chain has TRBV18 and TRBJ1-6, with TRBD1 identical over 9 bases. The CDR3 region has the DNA TGTGCCAGCTCACGGGACAGGGCGGATTCACCCCTCCACTTT. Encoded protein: CASSRDRADSPLHF.